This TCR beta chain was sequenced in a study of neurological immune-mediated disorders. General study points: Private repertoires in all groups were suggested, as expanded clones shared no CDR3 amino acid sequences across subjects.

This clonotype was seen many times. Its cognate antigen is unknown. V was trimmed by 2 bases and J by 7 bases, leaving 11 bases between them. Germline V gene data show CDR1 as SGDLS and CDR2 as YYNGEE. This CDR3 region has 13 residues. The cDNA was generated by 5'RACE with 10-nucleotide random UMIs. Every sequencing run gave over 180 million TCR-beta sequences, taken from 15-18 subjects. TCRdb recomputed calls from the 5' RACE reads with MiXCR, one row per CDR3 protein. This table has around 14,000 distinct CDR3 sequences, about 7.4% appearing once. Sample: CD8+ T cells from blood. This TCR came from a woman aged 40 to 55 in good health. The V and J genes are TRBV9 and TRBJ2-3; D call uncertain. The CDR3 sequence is CASSVPPSNTQYF. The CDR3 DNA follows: TGTGCCAGCAGCGTCCCTCCAAGCAATACGCAGTATTTT.